The 15 T cell receptor beta chains presented below share a single source sample, sequenced in a study of blood T cell repertoires in COVID-19. Clones were sequenced by immunoSEQ multiplex PCR, and TCRdb holds only the in-frame ones, with some missing. The table records under 65,000 clones, around 89% of them present only once. Sequenced input: peripheral blood. The receptors originated from a man aged 60 to 75 with acute or convalescent COVID-19.

This clone has just one count. The V gene is TRBV18, the J gene TRBJ2-3; 10 nucleotides match TRBD2. Trimming at V came to 2 bases and at J to 5 bases, leaving 7 bases not matched to a gene. CDR3 size: 16 residues. Germline V CDR1 and CDR2: KGHSH, LQKENI. In nucleotides, the CDR3 is TGTGCCAGCTCACCAGAGGCTAGCGGGAGTGGAGATACGCAGTATTTT. This translates into CASSPEASGSGDTQYF.

This clone was found once. The chain employs TRBV27 and TRBJ2-4, with a weak D call TRBD2 (6 bases). The CDR3 runs to 18 residues. V shed 0 bases and J shed 8 bases, with 23 bases lying between them. CDR1 and CDR2 (germline): MNHEY, SMNVEV (reference sequence). CDR3 protein: CASSLSGEWGIRRDIQYF. The CDR3 DNA reads TGTGCCAGCAGTTTATCTGGGGAATGGGGGATTCGGAGGGACATTCAGTACTTC.

The chain is built from TRBV19 and TRBJ2-5, with 9 bases aligning to TRBD2. Germline CDR1 and CDR2: LNHDA and SQIVND (reference sequence). The CDR3 loop spans 16 amino acids. V gave up 7 bases and J gave up 4 bases; unmatched junction bases: 13. The DNA for the CDR3 is TGTGCCAGTACCCCCCGGGGCGGGAGGGCAGGAGAGACCCAGTACTTC. Amino acids: CASTPRGGRAGETQYF.

The gene calls are TRBV28 and TRBJ1-4; D remains ambiguous. This CDR3 comprises 14 residues. Trimming took off 8 bases at V and 0 bases at J, with 10 bases between the two ends. Germline loops: CDR1 MDHEN, CDR2 SYDVKM. The CDR3 region is CASGRSTTNEKLFF. The CDR3 coding sequence is TGTGCCAGCGGCCGGAGCACAACTAATGAAAAACTGTTTTTT. Full variable domain (outside the CDR3, taken from reference TRBV28 and TRBJ1-4): DVKVTQSSRYLVKRTGEKVFLECVQDMDHENMFWYRQDPGLGLRLIYFSYDVKMKEKGDIPEGYSVSREKKERFSLILESASTNQTSMYLCASGRSTTNEKLFFGSGTQLSVL.

The rearrangement uses TRBV5-6 and TRBJ1-1; D not resolved. Trimming took off 4 bases at V and 0 bases at J, with 25 bases between the two ends. Germline assignment: CDR1 SGHDT and CDR2 YYEEEE. This CDR3 is built from 19 residues. The CDR3 DNA follows: TGTGCCAGCAGCCAGTATCGGGTTCCATCAGCGAACCTGAACACTGAAGCTTTCTTT. Protein sequence: CASSQYRVPSANLNTEAFF.

V gene TRBV28 combines with J gene TRBJ2-2, with D tentatively TRBD1 (6 bases). The CDR3 has 14 residues. V lost 6 bases, J lost 3 bases, and 11 bases lay in between. CDR1 is MDHEN and CDR2 is SYDVKM in the germline V gene. CDR3 loop: CASSFGQYTGELFF. Here the CDR3 DNA reads TGTGCCAGCAGCTTCGGACAGTACACCGGGGAGCTGTTTTTT.

V usage is TRBV3-1 (or the pseudogene TRBV3-2) and J usage is TRBJ2-7; 9 nucleotides line up with TRBD1. Germline CDR1 is LGHDT and CDR2 is YNNKEL (reference sequence). The CDR3 is 14 residues long. V lost 6 bases and J lost 1; bases outside the gene matches: 4. Here the CDR3 DNA reads TGTGCCAGCAGTCGACAGGGGGGGTCCTACGAGCAGTACTTC. It is translated as CASSRQGGSYEQYF.

V usage is TRBV27 and J usage is TRBJ1-1, with a weak D call TRBD1 (5 bases). CDR3 size: 14 residues. The germline V gene encodes CDR1 MNHEY and CDR2 SMNVEV (reference sequence). Trimming shortened V by 3 bases and J by 1 base, and 9 bases separated the two germline ends. The CDR3: CASSFWGPNTEAFF. The CDR3, as DNA: TGTGCCAGCAGTTTTTGGGGCCCGAACACTGAAGCTTTCTTT.

This clone was counted only a few times. The chain uses TRBV11-2 and TRBJ2-7, with D unclear. V was pared by 3 bases and J by 0 bases, with 6 bases between. This CDR3 has 13 residues. The germline V gene has CDR1 SGHAT and CDR2 FQNNGV. Here the CDR3 reads CASSLGSSYEQYF. In DNA form, the CDR3 reads TGTGCCAGCAGCTTGGGCTCCTCCTACGAGCAGTACTTC.

V gene TRBV4-3 combines with J gene TRBJ1-5; TRBD1 matches at 8 bases. The trim removed 6 bases at V and 4 bases at J, leaving 5 bases unmatched. The CDR3 consists of 14 residues. Germline V gene lookup returns CDR1 LGHNA and CDR2 YSLEER. The CDR3 region has the DNA TGCGCCAGCAGTCAGGACAGGGAGAATCAGCCCCAGCATTTT. Translating gives CASSQDRENQPQHF.

This clone appeared a single time. The chain links TRBV19 to TRBJ2-7; 9 bases align to TRBD1. The CDR3 length is 15 residues. Trimming at V came to 7 bases and at J to 6 bases, leaving 13 bases not matched to a gene. In germline, CDR1 is LNHDA, CDR2 SQIVND (reference sequence). CDR3 residues: CASNFAGQGIGEQYF. In nucleotides, the CDR3 is TGTGCCAGTAACTTTGCGGGACAGGGTATTGGCGAGCAGTACTTC.

This chain links TRBV7-2 with TRBJ1-1; D remains unclear. Germline CDR1 reads SGHTA; CDR2 reads FQGNSA. V was pared by 2 bases and J by 0 bases, with 7 bases between. The CDR3 runs 14 residues. CDR3 loop: CASSLRGMNTEAFF. The CDR3 DNA is TGTGCCAGCAGCTTACGGGGAATGAACACTGAAGCTTTCTTT.

This clone was detected only once. J is TRBJ1-5 and V is TRBV18, with TRBD1 matching over 10 bases. The J segment lost 5 bases and the V segment lost 2 bases, leaving 0 bases of the junction unmatched. The germline V gene has CDR1 KGHSH and CDR2 LQKENI. The CDR3 runs 14 residues. In DNA form, the CDR3 reads TGTGCCAGCTCACCAGGACAGGGGGATCAGCCCCAGCATTTT. This translates into CASSPGQGDQPQHF. The full variable domain, its missing parts supplied by reference TRBV18 and TRBJ1-5, is NAGVMQNPRHLVRRRGQEARLRCSPMKGHSHVYWYRQLPEEGLKFMVYLQKENIIDESGMPKERFSAEFPKEGPSILRIQQVVRGDSAAYFCASSPGQGDQPQHFGDGTRLSIL.

A single count supports this clone. The chain employs TRBV6-5 and TRBJ2-3, with D possibly TRBD2 on 6 matching bases. Trimming removed 5 bases at V and 1 base at J, with 10 bases between. This CDR3 region has 14 residues. Germline lookup yields CDR1 MNHEY and CDR2 SVGAGI. CDR3 nucleotide sequence: TGTGCCAGCAGTCCGTCGGGGGGCACAGATACGCAGTATTTT. Its translation: CASSPSGGTDTQYF.

The chain links TRBV10-3 to TRBJ1-4; 9 bases fit TRBD1. The length of the CDR3 is 17 residues. Germline V gene sequence: CDR1 ENHRY, CDR2 SYGVKD. V lost 1 base and J lost 4; bases outside the gene matches: 7. The CDR3 is CAISEFEPGQGNEKLFF. DNA of the CDR3: TGTGCCATCAGTGAGTTCGAACCGGGACAGGGTAATGAAAAACTGTTTTTT.